This T cell receptor beta chain was sequenced for a study of tumor-infiltrating lymphocytes in primary liver carcinoma. General observations from the study: Roughly 7.5-24% of top clones, and no more, occurred in all five tumor regions.

Researchers generated TCR beta cDNA from about 460 ng of total RNA, relying on a constant-region primer. The TCR beta library was amplified through three nested multiplex PCR rounds in a modified ARM-PCR procedure. TCRdb called the multiplex PCR reads again in MiXCR, with one record for every CDR3 protein. The sample lists 100,000 or so distinct CDR3 sequences, roughly 80% occurring once. Of note for this clonotype: Its matching antigen is unknown.

Unsorted bulk tissue, roughly 20-33 mg of it, served as the source for co-extraction of RNA and DNA. Tumor samples were assessed, and every one had over 90% viable tumor cells. Source material: liver tumor tissue from sampling region 3. Sample subset: tumor region T3, left-lateral pole. This receptor was identified in a man aged 35 to 55 with primary liver carcinoma and hepatitis B virus infection.

CDR3 region: CASSVTSGWDNEQFF. In nucleotides, the CDR3 is TGTGCCAGCAGCGTTACTAGCGGGTGGGACAATGAGCAGTTCTTC. The rearrangement uses TRBV9 and TRBJ2-1, with 9 bases aligning to TRBD2. The germline CDR1 and CDR2 sequences are SGDLS and YYNGEE. J was trimmed by 5 bases and V by 2 bases; bases with no gene match: 5. The CDR3 extends over 15 amino acids. Using reference TRBV9 and TRBJ2-1 for the parts outside the CDR3, the full variable domain is DSGVTQTPKHLITATGQRVTLRCSPRSGDLSVYWYQQSLDQGLQFLIQYYNGEERAKGNILERFSAQQFPDLHSELNLSSLELGDSALYFCASSVTSGWDNEQFFGPGTRLTVL.